This T cell receptor beta chain was documented in a study of shared clonotypes between healthy human individuals. Study as a whole: CD4 naive cells filled three plates per donor, CD4 memory three, CD8 naive two and CD8 memory one. Study-wide results and caveats: Across subsets, estimated richness was generally greater for naive than for memory populations. The sampled material consisted only of blood, and tissue repertoires are likely to differ.

The data were produced by immunoSEQ multiplex PCR, yet TCRdb's version contains in-frame clones alone and is incomplete. The data contain about 1 million clones, 70% to 80% of them singletons. This CDR3 comprises 13 residues. Germline assignment: CDR1 MNHEY and CDR2 SVGAGI. Trimming removed 9 bases at V and 1 base at J, with 12 bases between. This clone turned up a few times. No antigen is known for it. CD4+ cell separation produced CD45RA+ naive and CD45RA-negative memory subsets. This receptor was identified in a man between 18 and 29 years old in good health. Some clones in this sample may be carry-over from other donors' samples. The chain combines TRBV6-5 with TRBJ1-1; D gene ambiguous. Input material: memory CD4+ T cells from PBMCs. Subset of the sample: CD45RA-negative fraction. CDR3 in DNA: TGTGCCAGTGGATGGGGAGCGAACACTGAAGCTTTCTTT. Translation: CASGWGANTEAFF.